The rows below give T cell receptor beta chains drawn from one sample of a study of T cell responses to AZD1222 COVID-19 vaccine. TCRdb's table, derived via immunoSEQ multiplex PCR, lists solely in-frame clones and lacks some. The sample has over 100,000 clones; 93% are singletons. The material was peripheral blood, obtained on day 0 of AZD1222 vaccination. The source is an adult in good health. Both conserved end residues are part of each CDR3. The D gene is left open where the match is weak. Some rows have no size entry. The others give once, few or many, or a class for an expanded clone.

j_call	clone_size	v_call	d_call	cdr3_nt	cdr3_aa
TRBJ2-7	NA	TRBV30	NA	TGTGCCTGGAGTTGGGACGATGCCTACGAGCAGTACTTC	CAWSWDDAYEQYF
TRBJ1-3	NA	TRBV27	NA	TGTGCCAGCAGTCCGGGGGGAAACACCATATATTTT	CASSPGGNTIYF
TRBJ2-2	NA	TRBV5-1	NA	TGCGCCAGCAGCCCCCCGGTTCCCGGGGAGCTGTTTTTT	CASSPPVPGELFF
TRBJ1-6	NA	TRBV27	NA	TGTGCCAGCAGTTTATGGCACTCTCGGGATTCACCCCTCCACTTT	CASSLWHSRDSPLHF
TRBJ2-2	NA	TRBV27	TRBD2	TGTGCCAGCAGTTTTGTGGGCGGGAGAAGAGGCGGGGAGCTGTTTTTT	CASSFVGGRRGGELFF
TRBJ2-1	NA	TRBV19	TRBD2	TGTGCCAGTAGTATAACAAGTTGGGAGGGGCACAATGAGCAGTTCTTC	CASSITSWEGHNEQFF
TRBJ1-3	NA	TRBV15	NA	TGTGCCACCAGCAGAGACAGGGTCGGAAACACCATATATTTT	CATSRDRVGNTIYF
TRBJ2-3	once	TRBV7-9	TRBD2	TGTGCCAGCAGCCTAGGGCTAGCGGGAGGAACAGATACGCAGTATTTT	CASSLGLAGGTDTQYF
TRBJ2-2	NA	TRBV9	NA	TGTGCCAGCAGCGAGAGATCGGGTAGCGGGAACACCGGGGAGCTGTTTTTT	CASSERSGSGNTGELFF
TRBJ1-1	few	TRBV5-1	NA	TGCGCCAGCAGCTTGTTGGACACTGAAGCTTTCTTT	CASSLLDTEAFF
TRBJ1-4	NA	TRBV2	NA	TGTGCCAGCATGCCCTCCGGGGTGGCTAATGAAAAACTGTTTTTT	CASMPSGVANEKLFF
TRBJ2-7	NA	TRBV6-6	NA	TGTGCCAGCATTTCGTCGGACACTTCCTACGAGCAGTACTTC	CASISSDTSYEQYF
TRBJ2-7	NA	TRBV5-4	NA	TGTGCCAGCAGCGTAAGCTCCTACGAGCAGTACTTC	CASSVSSYEQYF
TRBJ2-1	NA	TRBV28	TRBD2	TGTGCCAGCAGTTTATCCCTAGCGGGAGTCAATGAGCAGTTCTTC	CASSLSLAGVNEQFF
TRBJ1-2	NA	TRBV28	NA	TGTGCCAGCGTCTCGGAAATCAGCTATGGCTACACCTTC	CASVSEISYGYTF
TRBJ1-6	NA	TRBV7-3	TRBD1	TGTGCCAGCAGCACAGGGACAGCCAATTCACCCCTCCACTTT	CASSTGTANSPLHF
TRBJ1-4	NA	TRBV7-8	TRBD1	TGTGCCAGCAGTCTAGGACAGGTTGGGGATGAAAAACTGTTTTTT	CASSLGQVGDEKLFF
TRBJ2-5	once	TRBV5-5	NA	TGTGCCAGCAGCTTGGGCCCCGGGGGTAGGGGCCGGGAGACCCAGTACTTC	CASSLGPGGRGRETQYF
TRBJ1-4	NA	TRBV19	TRBD1	TGTGCCAGTAGTATCAGACAGGGGGAGAATGAAAAACTGTTTTTT	CASSIRQGENEKLFF
TRBJ2-5	NA	TRBV30	NA	TGTGCCTGGAGTGTACAGGCGTCGCAAGAGACCCAGTACTTC	CAWSVQASQETQYF
TRBJ1-1	NA	TRBV7-9	NA	TGTGCCAGCAGCCTTCGGACCAACACTGAAGCTTTCTTT	CASSLRTNTEAFF
TRBJ1-4	NA	TRBV2	NA	TGTGCCAGCAGTGAAGCGCGGTATGAAAAACTGTTTTTT	CASSEARYEKLFF
TRBJ1-4	NA	TRBV7-2	NA	TGTGCCAGCAGCTTCACAGGAACTAATGAAAAACTGTTTTTT	CASSFTGTNEKLFF
TRBJ2-3	once	TRBV19	TRBD1	TGTGCCAGTATGGGGACAGGGTCAGATACGCAGTATTTT	CASMGTGSDTQYF
TRBJ2-1	NA	TRBV30	NA	TGTGCCTGGAGTGGCGGGTCCAGCTCCTACAATGAGCAGTTCTTC	CAWSGGSSSYNEQFF
TRBJ2-1	NA	TRBV2	NA	TGTGCCAGCAGTGATGGGGGGAGCTCCTACAATGAGCAGTTCTTC	CASSDGGSSYNEQFF
TRBJ1-1	NA	TRBV2	NA	TGTGCCAGCAGTGTTTTGATTAGGAGGGAAGCTTTCTTT	CASSVLIRREAFF
TRBJ2-5	NA	TRBV7-9	NA	TGTGCCAGCAGCTCAGTCAGGGGCCAAGAGACCCAGTACTTC	CASSSVRGQETQYF
TRBJ1-5	NA	TRBV19	NA	TGTGCCAGTAGACAAGGGAATCTGGGCAATCAGCCCCAGCATTTT	CASRQGNLGNQPQHF
TRBJ2-1	NA	TRBV7-8	TRBD2	TGTGCCAGCAGCATGAGCGGGAGCTCCTACAATGAGCAGTTCTTC	CASSMSGSSYNEQFF
TRBJ2-3	NA	TRBV4-3	TRBD2	TGCGCCAGCAGCCAAGAGGTAGCGGGAGCACCTTGGGATTTT	CASSQEVAGAPWDF
TRBJ2-3	NA	TRBV3-1/TRBV3-2	TRBD2	TGTGCCAGCAGCCAAGGCGGGAGTGGGGGCACAGATACGCAGTATTTT	CASSQGGSGGTDTQYF
TRBJ2-5	NA	TRBV5-4	NA	TGTGCCAGCAGCCCCGAGCCAGGGGAGGAGACCCAGTACTTC	CASSPEPGEETQYF
TRBJ2-5	NA	TRBV11-3	NA	TGTGCCAGCAGCTTAGGTCTCAACCCAGAGACCCAGTACTTC	CASSLGLNPETQYF
TRBJ1-6	NA	TRBV7-2	NA	TGTGCCAGCAGCAATGGACTGAATTCACCCCTCCACTTT	CASSNGLNSPLHF
TRBJ1-6	NA	TRBV7-2	NA	TGTGCCAGCAGCGTACCGTCGAGCAGCTATAATTCACCCCTCCACTTT	CASSVPSSSYNSPLHF
TRBJ2-7	NA	TRBV6-5	NA	TGTGCCAGCAGCCCCCGACAGGACCCCAACTACGAGCAGTACTTC	CASSPRQDPNYEQYF
TRBJ1-5	NA	TRBV18	NA	TGTGCCAGCTCACTAATGGGGACCTCGTTTGGGAGCAATCAGCCCCAGCATTTT	CASSLMGTSFGSNQPQHF
TRBJ2-5	NA	TRBV5-1	NA	TGCGCCAGCAGCTTGGGTATTTCTCAAGAGACCCAGTACTTC	CASSLGISQETQYF
TRBJ2-1	NA	TRBV6-5	NA	TGTGCCAGCAGTTCGAGCCCTCTGATTATTGAGCAGTTCTTC	CASSSSPLIIEQFF
TRBJ2-2	NA	TRBV27	NA	TGTGCCAGCAGTGACAGGTTCACCGGGGAGCTGTTTTTT	CASSDRFTGELFF
TRBJ1-6	NA	TRBV28	TRBD1	TGTGCCAGCAGTAACCCGGACAGGGGGCGGTCACCCCTCCACTTT	CASSNPDRGRSPLHF
TRBJ1-4	few	TRBV7-9	NA	TGTGCCAGCAGCTTAGGGCAGGGGTTGGTTGAAAAACTGTTTTTT	CASSLGQGLVEKLFF
TRBJ2-3	NA	TRBV11-3	TRBD1	TGTGCCAGCAGCCCAGGGACAGGGGAGGATACGCAGTATTTT	CASSPGTGEDTQYF
TRBJ2-7	once	TRBV7-2	TRBD2	TGTGCCAGCAGTTTGGTAGCGGGAGAACCAACCTACGAGCAGTACTTC	CASSLVAGEPTYEQYF
TRBJ2-1	NA	TRBV28	TRBD1	TGTGCCAGCAGTTCCCACGGGACAGGGGTGTACAATGAGCAGTTCTTC	CASSSHGTGVYNEQFF
TRBJ2-1	once	TRBV9	TRBD2	TGTGCCAGCAGCGTAGACCCCTCGTTAGCGGGAAGCTCCTACAATGAGCAGTTCTTC	CASSVDPSLAGSSYNEQFF